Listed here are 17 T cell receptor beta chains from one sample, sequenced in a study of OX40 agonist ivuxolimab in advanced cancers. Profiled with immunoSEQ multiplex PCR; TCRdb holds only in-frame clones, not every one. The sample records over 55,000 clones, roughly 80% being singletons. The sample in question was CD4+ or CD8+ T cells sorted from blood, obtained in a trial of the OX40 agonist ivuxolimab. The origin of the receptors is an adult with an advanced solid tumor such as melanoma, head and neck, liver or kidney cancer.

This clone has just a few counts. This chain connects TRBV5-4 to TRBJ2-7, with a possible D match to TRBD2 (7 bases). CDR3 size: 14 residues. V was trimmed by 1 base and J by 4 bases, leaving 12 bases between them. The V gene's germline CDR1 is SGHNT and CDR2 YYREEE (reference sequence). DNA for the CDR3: TGTGCCAGCAGCTTGCGGGGGGCTGAGTACGAGCAGTACGTC. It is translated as CASSLRGAEYEQYV.

The CDR3 DNA reads TGCGCCAGCAGCTTGGTGGGACAGGATTTCAACGAGCAGTACTTC. It is translated as CASSLVGQDFNEQYF. The rearrangement uses TRBV5-1 and TRBJ2-7, with 8 bases that match TRBD1. CDR3 size: 15 residues. CDR1 and CDR2 from the germline V gene are SGHRS and YFSETQ. The junction had 7 bases not matched to a gene; V was cut back by 0 bases and J by 5 bases.

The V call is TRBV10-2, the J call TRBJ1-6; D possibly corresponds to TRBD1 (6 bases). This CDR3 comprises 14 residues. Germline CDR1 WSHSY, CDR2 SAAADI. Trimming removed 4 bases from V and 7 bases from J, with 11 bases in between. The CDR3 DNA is TGCGCCAGCAGTGGAACAGGGCGGAATTCACCCCTCCACTTT. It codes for CASSGTGRNSPLHF.

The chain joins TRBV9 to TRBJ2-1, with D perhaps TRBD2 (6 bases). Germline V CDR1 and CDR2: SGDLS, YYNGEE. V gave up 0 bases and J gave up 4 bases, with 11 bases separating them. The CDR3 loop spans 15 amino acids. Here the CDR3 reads CASSVGRERYNEQFF. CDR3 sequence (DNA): TGTGCCAGCAGCGTAGGCCGGGAGCGGTACAATGAGCAGTTCTTC. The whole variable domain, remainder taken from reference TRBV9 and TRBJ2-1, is DSGVTQTPKHLITATGQRVTLRCSPRSGDLSVYWYQQSLDQGLQFLIQYYNGEERAKGNILERFSAQQFPDLHSELNLSSLELGDSALYFCASSVGRERYNEQFFGPGTRLTVL.

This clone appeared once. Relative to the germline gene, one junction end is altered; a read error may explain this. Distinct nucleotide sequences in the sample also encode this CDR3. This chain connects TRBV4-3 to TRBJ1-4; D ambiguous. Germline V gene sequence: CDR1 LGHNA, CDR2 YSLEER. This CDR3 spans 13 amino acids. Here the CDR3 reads CASSQDFREKLFF. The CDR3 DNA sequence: TGCGCCAGCAGCCAAGATTTTCGTGAAAAGCTGTTTTTT.

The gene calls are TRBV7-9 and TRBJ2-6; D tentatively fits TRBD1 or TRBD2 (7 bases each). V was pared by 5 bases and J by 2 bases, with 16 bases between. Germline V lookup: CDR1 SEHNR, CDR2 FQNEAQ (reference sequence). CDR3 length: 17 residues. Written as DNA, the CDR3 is TGTGCCAGCAGCGATGACAGGGAGGGTGCTGGGGCCAACGTCCTGACTTTC. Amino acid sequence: CASSDDREGAGANVLTF.

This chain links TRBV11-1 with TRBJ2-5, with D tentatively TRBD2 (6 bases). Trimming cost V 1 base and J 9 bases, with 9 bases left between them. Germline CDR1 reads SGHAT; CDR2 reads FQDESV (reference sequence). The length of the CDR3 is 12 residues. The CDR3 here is CASSLGSGAQYF. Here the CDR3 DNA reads TGTGCCAGCAGCTTAGGGTCGGGGGCCCAGTACTTC. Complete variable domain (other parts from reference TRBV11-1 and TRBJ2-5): EAEVAQSPRYKITEKSQAVAFWCDPISGHATLYWYRQILGQGPELLVQFQDESVVDDSQLPKDRFSAERLKGVDSTLKIQPAELGDSAMYLCASSLGSGAQYFGPGTRLLVL.

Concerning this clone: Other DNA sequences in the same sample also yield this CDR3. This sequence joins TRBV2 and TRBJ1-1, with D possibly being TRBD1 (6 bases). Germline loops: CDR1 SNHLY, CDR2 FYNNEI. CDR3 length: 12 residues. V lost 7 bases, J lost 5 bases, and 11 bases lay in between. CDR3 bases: TGTGCCAGCACAGGAGGGGGGACTGAAGCTTTCTTT. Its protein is CASTGGGTEAFF. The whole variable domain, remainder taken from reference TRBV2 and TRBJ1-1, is EPEVTQTPSHQVTQMGQEVILRCVPISNHLYFYWYRQILGQKVEFLVSFYNNEISEKSEIFDDQFSVERPDGSNFTLKIRSTKLEDSAMYFCASTGGGTEAFFGQGTRLTVV.

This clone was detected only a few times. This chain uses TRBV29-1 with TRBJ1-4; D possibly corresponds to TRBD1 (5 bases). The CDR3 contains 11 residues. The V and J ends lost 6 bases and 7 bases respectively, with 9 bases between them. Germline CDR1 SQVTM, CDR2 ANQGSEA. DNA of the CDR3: TGCAGCGTAGGGGAGGGTGAAAAACTGTTTTTT. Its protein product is CSVGEGEKLFF.

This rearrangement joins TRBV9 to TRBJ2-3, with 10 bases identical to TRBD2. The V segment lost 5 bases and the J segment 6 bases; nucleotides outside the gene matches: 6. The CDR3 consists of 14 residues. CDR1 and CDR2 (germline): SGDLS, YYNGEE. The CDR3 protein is CASRLAGDGDTQYF. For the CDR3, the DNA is TGTGCCAGCAGGCTAGCGGGAGATGGGGATACGCAGTATTTT. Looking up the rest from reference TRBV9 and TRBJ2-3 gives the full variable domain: DSGVTQTPKHLITATGQRVTLRCSPRSGDLSVYWYQQSLDQGLQFLIQYYNGEERAKGNILERFSAQQFPDLHSELNLSSLELGDSALYFCASRLAGDGDTQYFGPGTRLTVL.

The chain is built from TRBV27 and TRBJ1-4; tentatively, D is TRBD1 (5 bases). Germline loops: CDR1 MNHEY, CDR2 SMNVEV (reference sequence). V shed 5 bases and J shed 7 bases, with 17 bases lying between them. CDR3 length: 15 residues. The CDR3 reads CASSPWGGGFEKLFF. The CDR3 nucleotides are TGTGCCAGCAGTCCCTGGGGGGGAGGCTTTGAAAAACTGTTTTTT.

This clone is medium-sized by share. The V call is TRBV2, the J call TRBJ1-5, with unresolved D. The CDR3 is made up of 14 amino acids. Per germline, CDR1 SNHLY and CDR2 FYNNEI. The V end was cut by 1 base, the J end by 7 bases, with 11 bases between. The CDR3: CASSEGGGGQPQHF. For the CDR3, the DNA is TGTGCCAGCAGTGAAGGGGGAGGCGGCCAGCCCCAGCATTTT. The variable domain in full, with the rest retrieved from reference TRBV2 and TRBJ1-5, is EPEVTQTPSHQVTQMGQEVILRCVPISNHLYFYWYRQILGQKVEFLVSFYNNEISEKSEIFDDQFSVERPDGSNFTLKIRSTKLEDSAMYFCASSEGGGGQPQHFGDGTRLSIL.

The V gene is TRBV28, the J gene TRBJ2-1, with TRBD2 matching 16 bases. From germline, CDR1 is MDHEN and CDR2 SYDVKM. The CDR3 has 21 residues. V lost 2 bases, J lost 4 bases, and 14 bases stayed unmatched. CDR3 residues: CASSLIAGQEGLAGGYNEQFF. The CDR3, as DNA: TGTGCCAGCAGTTTAATAGCAGGACAGGAGGGACTAGCGGGAGGGTACAATGAGCAGTTCTTC. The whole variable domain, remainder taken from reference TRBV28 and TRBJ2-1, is DVKVTQSSRYLVKRTGEKVFLECVQDMDHENMFWYRQDPGLGLRLIYFSYDVKMKEKGDIPEGYSVSREKKERFSLILESASTNQTSMYLCASSLIAGQEGLAGGYNEQFFGPGTRLTVL.

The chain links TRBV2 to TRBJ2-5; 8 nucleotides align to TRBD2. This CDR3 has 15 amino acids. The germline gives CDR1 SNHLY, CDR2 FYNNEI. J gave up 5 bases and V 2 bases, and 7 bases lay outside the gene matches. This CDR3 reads CASSEQSSGSETQYF. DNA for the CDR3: TGTGCCAGCAGTGAACAGTCGAGCGGGAGTGAGACCCAGTACTTC.

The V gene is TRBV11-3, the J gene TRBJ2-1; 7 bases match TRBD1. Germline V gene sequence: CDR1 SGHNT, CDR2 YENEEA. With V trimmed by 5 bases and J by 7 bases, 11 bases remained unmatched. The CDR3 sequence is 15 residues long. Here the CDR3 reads CASSPRADRWNEQFF. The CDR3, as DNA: TGTGCCAGCAGCCCTAGAGCGGACAGGTGGAATGAGCAGTTCTTC. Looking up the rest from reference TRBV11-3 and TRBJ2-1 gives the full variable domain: EAGVVQSPRYKIIEKKQPVAFWCNPISGHNTLYWYLQNLGQGPELLIRYENEEAVDDSQLPKDRFSAERLKGVDSTLKIQPAELGDSAVYLCASSPRADRWNEQFFGPGTRLTVL.

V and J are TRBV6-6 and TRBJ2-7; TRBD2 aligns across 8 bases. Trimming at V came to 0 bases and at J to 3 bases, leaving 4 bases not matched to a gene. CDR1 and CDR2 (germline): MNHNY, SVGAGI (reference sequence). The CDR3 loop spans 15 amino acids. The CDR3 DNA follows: TGTGCCAGCAGTTACTCGGGAAGCGGGAGCTACGAGCAGTACTTC. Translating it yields CASSYSGSGSYEQYF.

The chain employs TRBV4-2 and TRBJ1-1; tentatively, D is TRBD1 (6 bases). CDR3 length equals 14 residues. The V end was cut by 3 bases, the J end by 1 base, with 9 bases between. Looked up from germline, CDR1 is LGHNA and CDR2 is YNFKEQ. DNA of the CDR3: TGTGCCAGCAGCCACTTGGACAGGAACACTGAAGCTTTCTTT. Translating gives CASSHLDRNTEAFF.